This T cell receptor beta chain appears in the sequencing data of a study of blood T cell repertoires in COVID-19. At the level of the study: COVID-19 samples, acute and convalescent, were from the United States, Italy and Spain.

In its sample, this clone was seen once. One end of the junction is discordant with germline, which a read error may explain. The data were produced by immunoSEQ multiplex PCR, yet TCRdb's version contains in-frame clones alone and is incomplete. The sample yields about 170,000 clones, approximately 84% seen once. CDR3 length: 17 residues. The germline gives CDR1 WSHSY, CDR2 SAAADI. The receptor comes from a human donor with acute or convalescent COVID-19. The donor label of this sample is uncertain. The sequenced material came from peripheral blood. The chain joins TRBV10-2 to TRBJ1-4; D unclear. In DNA form, the CDR3 reads TGCGCCAGCACTGAGGGCGGCATCCTATGGCCTAATGAAAAACTGTTTTTT. This gives the protein CASTEGGILWPNEKLFF.